This T cell receptor (beta chain) was observed in a study of blood T cell repertoires in COVID-19 (dated by TCRdb to 2018 to 2021). With respect to the entire study: The collaborator samples originated in the United States, Italy and Spain and spanned the acute and convalescent phases of COVID-19. The material from the prospective study consisted of cDNA or gDNA derived from T cells, B-cell-depleted T cells, or PBMCs. Subjects who had been exposed to COVID-19, were actively infected with it, or had recovered from it provided the deeply sampled blood TCRbeta repertoires that made up the dataset. The repertoires were released in a freely available public database intended as a resource for research on the immune response to SARS-CoV-2. Samples were obtained from the ongoing ImmuneRACE study (first 160 participants) and from approximately 1,200 subjects provided by 6 global collaborators. The sample metadata nearly always contained a de-identified subject ID, COVID-19 status, age in years and sex. Where available, HLA class I and class II types were obtained from metadata supplied by the sample provider rather than from assay-based typing. General findings and caveats noted by the study authors: How much clinical and demographic metadata was included differed by source and by participant, and the metadata was provided uncurated.

TCRbeta CDR3 regions were amplified from genomic DNA by means of the immunoSEQ Assay, a bias-controlled multiplex PCR. On the authors' methods: Within the assay, amplification of reference gene primers was used to estimate how many nucleated cells each sample contained. To quantify the absolute abundance of each unique TCRbeta CDR3 rearrangement, sequence reads were collapsed and filtered. For each sample, productive Simpson clonality was calculated as the square root of Simpson's diversity index over productive rearrangements. TCRdb mirrors the immuneACCESS table, restricted to in-frame sequences. Some clones are absent from its copies; in checked studies, under half trace to an unresolved V gene, and the reason for the others is unknown. That table is the source of V, J and clone size, and D and trimming were worked out from the DNA. The sample profile shows under 30,000 clones; 89% of them were found once. Of the sample, 15% to 20% is held by the ten largest clones.

As concerns this clone: Its antigen remains undetermined. No per-base quality is available; no much larger clone lies one base away.

Including cysteine and phenylalanine, the CDR3 has 13 amino acids. Only the CDR3 DNA stays, 39 bases, in frame from base 1. Trimming at the junction amounts to 3 bases on V and 5 bases on J, and the germline ends lie 10 bases apart. In the germline V gene (reference sequence), CDR1 corresponds to LNHDA and CDR2 to SQIVND. Collaborating institutions collected whole blood in K2EDTA tubes following their own protocols. Collaborator samples were shipped for TCRbeta analysis as frozen whole blood, isolated PBMCs, or DNA extracted from either sample type. Material for sequencing was peripheral blood. The source of this sequence is a human donor in a cohort sampled during active COVID-19. The chain was built from TRBV19 and TRBJ1-2, with an unclear D gene assignment. The CDR3 protein is CASSMGRNYGYTF. The DNA sequence reads TGTGCCAGTAGTATGGGCAGGAATTATGGCTACACCTTC.